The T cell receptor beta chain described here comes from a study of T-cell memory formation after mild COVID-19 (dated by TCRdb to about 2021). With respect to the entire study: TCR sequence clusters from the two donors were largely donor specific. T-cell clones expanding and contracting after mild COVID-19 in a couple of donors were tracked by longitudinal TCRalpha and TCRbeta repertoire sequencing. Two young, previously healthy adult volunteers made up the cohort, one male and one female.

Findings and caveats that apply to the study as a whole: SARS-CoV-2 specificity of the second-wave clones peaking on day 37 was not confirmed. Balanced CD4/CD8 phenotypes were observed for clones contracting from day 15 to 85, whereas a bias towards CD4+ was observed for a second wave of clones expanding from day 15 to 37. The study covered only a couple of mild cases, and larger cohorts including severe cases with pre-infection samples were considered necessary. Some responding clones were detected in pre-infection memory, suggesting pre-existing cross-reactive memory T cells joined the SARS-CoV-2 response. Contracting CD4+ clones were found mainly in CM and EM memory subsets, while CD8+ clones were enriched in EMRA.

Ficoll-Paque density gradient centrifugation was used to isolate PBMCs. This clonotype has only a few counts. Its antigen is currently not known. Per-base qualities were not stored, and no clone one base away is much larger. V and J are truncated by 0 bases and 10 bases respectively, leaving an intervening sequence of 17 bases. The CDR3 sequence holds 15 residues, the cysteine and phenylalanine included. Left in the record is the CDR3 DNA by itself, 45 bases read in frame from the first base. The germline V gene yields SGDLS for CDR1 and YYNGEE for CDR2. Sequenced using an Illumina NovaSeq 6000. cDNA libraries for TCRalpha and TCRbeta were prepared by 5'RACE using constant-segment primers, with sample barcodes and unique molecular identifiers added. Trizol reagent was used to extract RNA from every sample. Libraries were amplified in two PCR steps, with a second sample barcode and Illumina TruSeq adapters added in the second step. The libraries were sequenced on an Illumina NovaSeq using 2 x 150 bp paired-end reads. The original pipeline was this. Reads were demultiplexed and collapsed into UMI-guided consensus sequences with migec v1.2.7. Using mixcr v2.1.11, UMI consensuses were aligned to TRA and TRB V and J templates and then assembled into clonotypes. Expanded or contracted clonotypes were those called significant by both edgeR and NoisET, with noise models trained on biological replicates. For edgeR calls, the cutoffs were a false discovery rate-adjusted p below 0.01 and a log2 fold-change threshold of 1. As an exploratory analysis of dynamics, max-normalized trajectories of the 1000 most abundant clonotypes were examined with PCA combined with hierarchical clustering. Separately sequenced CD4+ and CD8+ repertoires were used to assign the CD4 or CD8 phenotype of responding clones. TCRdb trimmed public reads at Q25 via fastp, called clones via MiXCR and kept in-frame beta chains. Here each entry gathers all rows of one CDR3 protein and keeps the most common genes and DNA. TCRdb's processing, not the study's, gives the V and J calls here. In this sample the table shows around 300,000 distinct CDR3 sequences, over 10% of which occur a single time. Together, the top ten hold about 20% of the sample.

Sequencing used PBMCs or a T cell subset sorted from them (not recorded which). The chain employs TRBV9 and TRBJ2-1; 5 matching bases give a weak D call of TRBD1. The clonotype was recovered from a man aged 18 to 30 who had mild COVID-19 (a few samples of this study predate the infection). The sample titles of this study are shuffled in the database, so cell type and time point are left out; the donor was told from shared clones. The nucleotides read TGTGCCAGCAGCGTAGGACAGTTTGGGCAGGGCGAGCAGTTCTTC. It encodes CASSVGQFGQGEQFF.